The 27 T cell receptor beta chains presented below share a single source sample, sequenced in a study of somatic mutations in cytotoxic T cells in rheumatoid arthritis. The protocol was immunoSEQ multiplex PCR, while the TCRdb copy is restricted to in-frame clones and leaves out a portion. Here the sample spans some 19,000 clones, over 75% being singletons. What was sequenced was CD8+ T cells sorted from blood. The receptors shown here come from a man younger than 30 with rheumatoid arthritis.

CDR3 sequence: CASSVDFRPPTGQSSYNEQFF. For the CDR3, the DNA is TGTGCCAGCAGCGTAGATTTCCGTCCACCCACAGGGCAAAGCTCCTACAATGAGCAGTTCTTC. The J gene is TRBJ2-1, the V gene TRBV9; maybe TRBD1 (6 bases). Germline-derived CDR1 and CDR2 are SGDLS and YYNGEE. The CDR3 runs to 21 residues. V lost 0 bases, J lost 0 bases, and 25 bases lay in between. The complete variable domain, with remaining parts taken from reference TRBV9 and TRBJ2-1, reads DSGVTQTPKHLITATGQRVTLRCSPRSGDLSVYWYQQSLDQGLQFLIQYYNGEERAKGNILERFSAQQFPDLHSELNLSSLELGDSALYFCASSVDFRPPTGQSSYNEQFFGPGTRLTVL.

This clone is labeled medium-sized (0.01 to 0.1%). The chain combines TRBV6-4 with TRBJ2-3, with 12 bases that match TRBD2. V shed 2 bases, J shed 4 bases, and the junction held 4 bases outside the gene matches. Germline CDR1 is MRHNA and CDR2 is SNTAGT. The CDR3 has 16 residues. The CDR3 region has the DNA TGTGCCAGCAGTGACGGCCCTAGCGGGGGGGCAGATACGCAGTATTTT. This gives the protein CASSDGPSGGADTQYF.

This clone was seen a few times. V usage is TRBV5-1 and J usage is TRBJ1-1, with a tentative D call TRBD1 (6 bases). The V gene lost 4 bases and the J gene lost 2 bases, with 15 bases spanning the gap. CDR1 is SGHRS and CDR2 is YFSETQ in the germline V gene. The CDR3 is 15 residues long. In DNA form, the CDR3 reads TGCGCCAGCAGCCGATTCGGGGGGCCCAACACTGAAGCTTTCTTT. Protein product: CASSRFGGPNTEAFF.

The V and J genes are TRBV4-3 and TRBJ1-6; D is possibly TRBD1 (6 bases). This CDR3 has 18 residues. CDR1 and CDR2 (germline): LGHNA, YSLEER. V was pared by 1 base and J by 3 bases, with 16 bases between. The CDR3 DNA reads as TGCGCCAGCAGCCAAGTCCCCTTTGCCAGGGGCTATAATTCACCCCTCCACTTT. Protein: CASSQVPFARGYNSPLHF.

The chain uses TRBV5-5 and TRBJ1-1, with D hard to call. Germline-derived CDR1 and CDR2 are SGHKS and YYEKEE (reference sequence). V lost 2 bases and J 1 base, leaving 12 bases between the germline ends. The CDR3 runs to 15 residues. The CDR3 spells CASSFRPGPNTEAFF. DNA of the CDR3: TGTGCCAGCAGCTTCAGGCCCGGACCGAACACTGAAGCTTTCTTT.

This chain uses TRBV5-1 with TRBJ2-7; perhaps TRBD1 as D (6 bases). Germline values: CDR1 SGHRS, CDR2 YFSETQ. CDR3 length equals 14 residues. Trimming removed 5 bases at V and 0 bases at J, with 12 bases between. The CDR3: CASSQGSGSYEQYF. DNA of the CDR3: TGCGCCAGCAGTCAGGGGTCCGGCTCCTACGAGCAGTACTTC.

The rearrangement uses TRBV7-9 and TRBJ2-1; 7 bases map to TRBD1. The CDR3 covers 15 residues. The V segment lost 5 bases and the J segment 0 bases; nucleotides outside the gene matches: 4. CDR1 is SEHNR, CDR2 FQNEAQ, per germline (reference sequence). The CDR3 nucleotides read TGTGCCAGCAGCCGACAGGGCGCCTCCTACAATGAGCAGTTCTTC. The encoded protein is CASSRQGASYNEQFF.

The CDR3 loop reads CAISYRGEQFF. The CDR3 DNA follows: TGTGCCATCAGTTACCGTGGTGAGCAGTTCTTC. This chain links TRBV10-3 with TRBJ2-1, with D unresolved. CDR3 length: 11 amino acids. Trimming pared 5 bases from V and 9 bases from J, leaving 8 bases between. Per germline, CDR1 ENHRY and CDR2 SYGVKD.

The rearrangement uses TRBV19 and TRBJ1-5; D gene unclear. Germline V gene sequence: CDR1 LNHDA, CDR2 SQIVND (reference sequence). This CDR3 has 15 amino acids. The germline V and J ends were trimmed by 5 bases and 0 bases, with 11 bases remaining between them. CDR3 sequence (DNA): TGTGCCAGTAGTGTCACGGGGAGTAGCAATCAGCCCCAGCATTTT. This encodes CASSVTGSSNQPQHF.

This clone has more than one count but fewer than ten. The chain employs TRBV2 and TRBJ2-7, with TRBD1 as a possible D gene (6 bases). Germline CDR1 SNHLY, CDR2 FYNNEI. Trimming removed 3 bases at V and 4 bases at J, with 22 bases between. CDR3 size: 17 residues. The CDR3 region is CASSEDSSRSSAYEQYF. The CDR3 DNA reads TGTGCCAGCAGTGAGGACAGCTCCCGTTCGTCGGCGTACGAGCAGTACTTC. Looking up the rest from reference TRBV2 and TRBJ2-7 gives the full variable domain: EPEVTQTPSHQVTQMGQEVILRCVPISNHLYFYWYRQILGQKVEFLVSFYNNEISEKSEIFDDQFSVERPDGSNFTLKIRSTKLEDSAMYFCASSEDSSRSSAYEQYFGPGTRLTVT.

This chain connects TRBV11-2 to TRBJ2-3; 8 bases line up with TRBD2. Trimming took 1 base from V and 4 from J; bases not matched to a gene: 7. Per the germline V gene, CDR1 is SGHAT and CDR2 is FQNNGV. The CDR3 is made up of 16 amino acids. The DNA of the CDR3 is TGTGCCAGCAGCTTAGGTTATGGGACTAGTTCAGATACGCAGTATTTT. As protein: CASSLGYGTSSDTQYF.

This clone was seen once. The gene calls are TRBV4-2 and TRBJ2-5; 10 nucleotides align to TRBD2. J was trimmed by 0 bases and V by 1 base; bases with no gene match: 5. Germline V gene data show CDR1 as LGHNA and CDR2 as YNFKEQ. The CDR3 contains 17 residues. CDR3 region: CASSQVPSGGNQETQYF. CDR3 coding DNA: TGTGCCAGCAGCCAAGTCCCTAGCGGGGGTAACCAAGAGACCCAGTACTTC.

The chain couples TRBV7-9 to TRBJ2-1, with D maybe TRBD2 (6 bases). Germline V CDR1 and CDR2: SEHNR, FQNEAQ (reference sequence). The CDR3 runs to 13 residues. Trimming removed 4 bases from V and 8 bases from J, with 12 bases in between. CDR3 region: CASSSGLPHEQFF. In DNA, the CDR3 is TGTGCCAGCAGCTCGGGACTCCCACATGAGCAGTTCTTC.

The rearrangement joins TRBV27 to TRBJ1-5; the D gene is possibly TRBD1 (5 bases). The length of the CDR3 is 14 residues. CDR1 MNHEY and CDR2 SMNVEV come from the germline V gene (reference sequence). V was pared by 5 bases and J by 3 bases, with 11 bases between. The CDR3, as DNA: TGTGCCAGCAGTACAGGAATGGCCAATCAGCCCCAGCATTTT. Translation: CASSTGMANQPQHF.

The V gene is TRBV5-5, the J gene TRBJ2-2, with TRBD1 matching 9 bases. Germline CDR1 SGHKS, CDR2 YYEKEE (reference sequence). The CDR3 runs to 17 residues. V lost 1 base, J lost 3 bases, and 7 bases stayed unmatched. The DNA for the CDR3 is TGTGCCAGCAGCTTGACAGGGGGCTTTTTGGACACCGGGGAGCTGTTTTTT. It translates to CASSLTGGFLDTGELFF.

This chain connects TRBV4-3 to TRBJ1-1; TRBD1 aligns across 7 bases. The V gene end was trimmed by 0 bases and the J gene end by 5 bases; junction bases not matched to a gene: 6. Germline CDR1 reads LGHNA; CDR2 reads YSLEER. This CDR3 spans 15 amino acids. Here the CDR3 reads CASSQERGLLTEAFF. The CDR3 bases are TGCGCCAGCAGCCAAGAAAGGGGGCTACTTACTGAAGCTTTCTTT.

This chain uses TRBV2 with TRBJ2-2; 9 nucleotides agree with TRBD2. Looked up from germline, CDR1 is SNHLY and CDR2 is FYNNEI. This CDR3 is 12 amino acids long. V was clipped by 11 bases and J by 7 bases; unmatched bases: 5. CDR3 region: CAGRLADGELFF. The CDR3 DNA follows: TGTGCCGGAAGACTAGCGGACGGGGAGCTGTTTTTT.

The J gene is TRBJ1-6, the V gene TRBV2; no clear D. Germline values: CDR1 SNHLY, CDR2 FYNNEI. The V and J ends lost 5 bases and 6 bases respectively, with 14 bases between them. The CDR3 runs to 15 residues. This CDR3 is CASSTGDGLNSPLHF. CDR3 sequence (DNA): TGTGCCAGCAGTACGGGCGACGGTCTTAATTCACCCCTCCACTTT. The complete variable domain, with remaining parts taken from reference TRBV2 and TRBJ1-6, reads EPEVTQTPSHQVTQMGQEVILRCVPISNHLYFYWYRQILGQKVEFLVSFYNNEISEKSEIFDDQFSVERPDGSNFTLKIRSTKLEDSAMYFCASSTGDGLNSPLHFGNGTRLTVT.

J is TRBJ1-2 and V is TRBV13; D might be TRBD1 (6 bases). The CDR3 is 11 amino acids. V was cut by 6 bases and J by 7 bases, with 9 bases left in between. CDR1 and CDR2 (germline): PRHDT, FYEKMQ (reference sequence). The CDR3 spells CASSGGSGYTF. CDR3 DNA: TGTGCCAGCAGTGGGGGCTCTGGCTACACCTTC. Drawing the rest from reference TRBV13 and TRBJ1-2, the complete variable domain is AAGVIQSPRHLIKEKRETATLKCYPIPRHDTVYWYQQGPGQDPQFLISFYEKMQSDKGSIPDRFSAQQFSDYHSELNMSSLELGDSALYFCASSGGSGYTFGSGTRLTVV.

This chain links TRBV4-1 with TRBJ1-1; 7 positions agree with TRBD1. There are 14 residues in the CDR3. Germline assignment: CDR1 MGHRA and CDR2 YSYEKL. V shed 4 bases and J 7 bases; nucleotides not matched to a gene: 9. The CDR3 region has the DNA TGCGCCAGCAGCCTTCAACCGGGACAGCTTGAAGCTTTCTTT. Its protein product is CASSLQPGQLEAFF.

V is TRBV7-8 and J is TRBJ1-1; a weak D match, TRBD1 (6 bases). The CDR3 contains 14 residues. Germline V CDR1 and CDR2: SGHVS, FQNEAQ. V was cut by 4 bases and J by 0 bases, with 9 bases left in between. The CDR3 spells CASSYTGLNTEAFF. The CDR3 coding sequence is TGTGCCAGCAGCTATACAGGGTTGAACACTGAAGCTTTCTTT. Complete variable domain (other parts from reference TRBV7-8 and TRBJ1-1): GAGVSQSPRYKVAKRGQDVALRCDPISGHVSLFWYQQALGQGPEFLTYFQNEAQLDKSGLPSDRFFAERPEGSVSTLKIQRTQQEDSAVYLCASSYTGLNTEAFFGQGTRLTVV.

By its share, this clone is medium-sized. The chain links TRBV27 to TRBJ2-1, with D possibly matching TRBD1 (6 bases). Trimming shortened V by 4 bases and J by 8 bases, and 15 bases separated the two germline ends. This CDR3 is built from 14 residues. The germline CDR1 and CDR2 sequences are MNHEY and SMNVEV (reference sequence). The CDR3 DNA is TGTGCCAGCAGTTCGAGGGGGATTCTCTATGAGCAGTTCTTC. Protein product: CASSSRGILYEQFF.

The rearrangement joins TRBV5-8 to TRBJ2-1; 9 nucleotides agree with TRBD1. V lost 5 bases to trimming and J lost 3 bases; unmatched junction nucleotides: 6. CDR3 length equals 15 residues. Looked up from germline, CDR1 is SGHTS and CDR2 is YDEGEE. Here the CDR3 reads CASRFRDRVYNEQFF. The CDR3 nucleotides read TGTGCCAGCAGGTTCCGGGACAGGGTCTACAATGAGCAGTTCTTC.

The chain links TRBV7-2 to TRBJ2-7; D is uncertain. The V and J ends lost 1 base and 4 bases respectively, with 5 bases between them. CDR1 SGHTA and CDR2 FQGNSA come from the germline V gene. The CDR3 sequence is 12 residues long. For the CDR3, the DNA is TGTGCCAGCAGCTTAGTCTCTTACGAGCAGTACTTC. This translates into CASSLVSYEQYF.

Only a few counts were recorded for this clone. This chain joins TRBV4-2 and TRBJ2-6; D is unresolved. V dropped 0 bases and J dropped 2 bases, with 8 bases sitting between them. The CDR3 runs to 16 residues. The germline CDR1 and CDR2 sequences are LGHNA and YNFKEQ. CDR3 sequence: CASSQDRGTGANVLTF. The CDR3 DNA sequence: TGTGCCAGCAGCCAAGATCGTGGGACTGGGGCCAACGTCCTGACTTTC.

CDR3 in amino acids: CASSLWDSTYEQYF. In nucleotides, the CDR3 is TGTGCCAGCAGCCTCTGGGACTCGACCTACGAGCAGTACTTC. The chain couples TRBV7-2 to TRBJ2-7; possibly TRBD2 for D (6 bases). Germline-derived CDR1 and CDR2 are SGHTA and FQGNSA. Trimming stripped 5 bases from V and 2 bases from J, with 13 bases between. The CDR3 runs 14 residues.

The chain uses TRBV7-9 and TRBJ2-3; no definite D call. Germline V lookup: CDR1 SEHNR, CDR2 FQNEAQ (reference sequence). This CDR3 spans 13 amino acids. The germline V and J ends were trimmed by 3 bases and 4 bases, with 8 bases remaining between them. CDR3 sequence (DNA): TGTGCCAGCAGCTTTTCTGGAGCAGATACGCAGTATTTT. It is translated as CASSFSGADTQYF.